The table lists the clone carrying this T cell receptor beta chain with a count of one. Its antigen remains unidentified. The source of the sample is a study of shared clonotypes between healthy human individuals. Study-wide results and caveats: In general, naive subsets displayed greater estimated richness than memory subsets did.

The CDR3 extends over 14 amino acids. V shed 1 base and J shed 9 bases, with 14 bases lying between them. Germline V CDR1 and CDR2: MGHDK, SYGVNS. The repertoire was sequenced with immunoSEQ multiplex PCR; TCRdb's copy has only in-frame clones and lacks some. Counted here are roughly 1.5 million clones, 95% to 99% occurring once; the ten biggest clones make up around 0.45%. The clonotype was recovered from a man aged 30-40 years in good health. The chain joins TRBV25-1 to TRBJ2-3, with D possibly TRBD1 on 5 matching bases. The sequenced sample consisted of naive CD4+ T cells sorted from blood. The subset is: CD45RA+ positively selected. This chain's CDR3 is CASSESGAVRTQYF. CDR3 DNA: TGTGCCAGCAGTGAATCTGGGGCGGTGAGGACGCAGTATTTT.